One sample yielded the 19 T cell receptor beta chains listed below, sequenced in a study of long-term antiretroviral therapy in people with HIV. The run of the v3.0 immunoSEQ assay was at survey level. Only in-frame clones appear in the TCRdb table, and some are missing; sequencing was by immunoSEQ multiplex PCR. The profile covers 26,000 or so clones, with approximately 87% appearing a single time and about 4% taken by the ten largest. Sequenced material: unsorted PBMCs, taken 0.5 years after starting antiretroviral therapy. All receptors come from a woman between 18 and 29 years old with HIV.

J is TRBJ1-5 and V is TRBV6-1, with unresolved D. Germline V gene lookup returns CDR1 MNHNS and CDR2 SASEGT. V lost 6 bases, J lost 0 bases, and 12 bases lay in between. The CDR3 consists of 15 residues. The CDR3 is CASRMTDASNQPQHF. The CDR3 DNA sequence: TGTGCCAGCAGGATGACGGATGCTAGCAATCAGCCCCAGCATTTT.

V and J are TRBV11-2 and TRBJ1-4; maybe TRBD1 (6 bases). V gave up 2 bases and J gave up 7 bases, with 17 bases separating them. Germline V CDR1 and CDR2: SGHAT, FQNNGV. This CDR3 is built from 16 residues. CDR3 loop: CASSLNGGRMREKLFF. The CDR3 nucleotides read TGTGCCAGCAGCTTAAATGGGGGGCGCATGCGTGAAAAACTGTTTTTT.

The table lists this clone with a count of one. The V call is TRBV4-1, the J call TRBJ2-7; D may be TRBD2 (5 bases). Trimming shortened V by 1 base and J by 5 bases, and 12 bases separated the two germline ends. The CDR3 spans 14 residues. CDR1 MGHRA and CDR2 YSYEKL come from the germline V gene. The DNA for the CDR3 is TGCGCCAGCAGCCAAGTCCCGGGATTCCACGAGCAGTACTTC. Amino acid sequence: CASSQVPGFHEQYF.

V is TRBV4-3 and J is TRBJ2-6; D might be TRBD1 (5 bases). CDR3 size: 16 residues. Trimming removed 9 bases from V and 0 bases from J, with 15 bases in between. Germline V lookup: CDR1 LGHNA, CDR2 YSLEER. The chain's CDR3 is CASSDSSFSGANVLTF. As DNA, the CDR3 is TGCGCCAGTAGTGACAGTTCTTTCTCTGGGGCCAACGTCCTGACTTTC.

Written as DNA, the CDR3 is TGTGCCAGCAGCTTAGCGGGGGGAAGGTCAGATACGCAGTATTTT. Protein sequence: CASSLAGGRSDTQYF. The V and J genes are TRBV13 and TRBJ2-3, with 7 bases that match TRBD2. CDR3 length: 15 residues. Germline V gives CDR1 PRHDT, CDR2 FYEKMQ (reference sequence). V was pared by 1 base and J by 4 bases, with 5 bases of the junction left unmatched.

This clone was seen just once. CDR3 DNA sequence: TGTGCTAGTGGTTTACGTCAGAACACTGAAGCTTTCTTT. This gives the protein CASGLRQNTEAFF. The rearrangement joins TRBV12-5 to TRBJ1-1; D gene unclear. Between the trimmed V and J ends, which lost 3 bases and 1 base, there was a span of 6 bases. The length of the CDR3 is 13 residues. CDR1 is LGHNT and CDR2 is FRNRAP in the germline V gene.

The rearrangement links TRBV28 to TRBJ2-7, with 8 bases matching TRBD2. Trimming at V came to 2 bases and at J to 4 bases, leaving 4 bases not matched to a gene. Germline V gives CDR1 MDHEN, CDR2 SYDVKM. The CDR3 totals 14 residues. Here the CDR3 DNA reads TGTGCCAGCAGTTTAAAGCTAGCGGGTTACGAGCAGTACTTC. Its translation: CASSLKLAGYEQYF.

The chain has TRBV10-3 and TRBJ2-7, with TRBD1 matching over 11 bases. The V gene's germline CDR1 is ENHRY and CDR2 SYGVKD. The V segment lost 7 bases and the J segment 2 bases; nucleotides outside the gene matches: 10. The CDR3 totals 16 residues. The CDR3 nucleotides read TGTGCCATCACCGGGACAGGGGGTTTTAGGACCTACGAGCAGTACTTC. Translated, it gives CAITGTGGFRTYEQYF.

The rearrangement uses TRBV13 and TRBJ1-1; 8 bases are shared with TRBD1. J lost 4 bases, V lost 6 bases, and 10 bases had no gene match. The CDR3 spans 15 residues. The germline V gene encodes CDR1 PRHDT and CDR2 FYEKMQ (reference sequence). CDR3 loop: CASSFTTGGGTEAFF. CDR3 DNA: TGTGCCAGCAGTTTCACTACAGGGGGGGGCACTGAAGCTTTCTTT.

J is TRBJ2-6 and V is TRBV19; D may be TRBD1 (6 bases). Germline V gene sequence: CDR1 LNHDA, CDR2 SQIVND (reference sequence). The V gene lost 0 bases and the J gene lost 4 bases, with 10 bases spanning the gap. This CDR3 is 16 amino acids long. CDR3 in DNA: TGTGCCAGTAGTATAGATCAGGGGCTGGGGGCCAACGTCCTGACTTTC. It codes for CASSIDQGLGANVLTF.

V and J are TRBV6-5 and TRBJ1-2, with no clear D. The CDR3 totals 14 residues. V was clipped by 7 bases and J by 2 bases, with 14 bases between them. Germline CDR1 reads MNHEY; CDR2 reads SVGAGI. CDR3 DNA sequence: TGTGCCAGCAACAAAATCGACGGCAACTATGGCTACACCTTC. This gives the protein CASNKIDGNYGYTF.

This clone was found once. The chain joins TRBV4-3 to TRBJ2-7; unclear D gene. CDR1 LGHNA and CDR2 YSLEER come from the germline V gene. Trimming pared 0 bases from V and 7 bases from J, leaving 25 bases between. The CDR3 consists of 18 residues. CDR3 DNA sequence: TGCGCCAGCAGCCAAGATCTAGTCGGGCAGCTCCTGGCGTGGGAGCAGTACTTC. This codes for CASSQDLVGQLLAWEQYF.

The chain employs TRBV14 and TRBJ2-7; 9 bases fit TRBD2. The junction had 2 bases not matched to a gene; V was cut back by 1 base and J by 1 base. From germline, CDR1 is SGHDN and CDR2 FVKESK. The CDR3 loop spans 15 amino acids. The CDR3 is CASSQGAGGSYEQYF. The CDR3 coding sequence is TGTGCCAGCAGCCAAGGGGCGGGAGGGTCCTACGAGCAGTACTTC.

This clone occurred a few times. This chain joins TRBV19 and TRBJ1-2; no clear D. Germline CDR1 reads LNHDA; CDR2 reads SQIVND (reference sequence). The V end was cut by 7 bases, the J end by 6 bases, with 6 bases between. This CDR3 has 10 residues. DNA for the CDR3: TGTGCCAGTAAAGGGAATGGCTACACCTTC. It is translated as CASKGNGYTF.

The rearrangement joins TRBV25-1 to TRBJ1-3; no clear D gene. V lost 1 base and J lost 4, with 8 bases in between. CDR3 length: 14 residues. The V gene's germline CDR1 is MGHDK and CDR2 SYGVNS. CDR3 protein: CASSEFGEGNTIYF. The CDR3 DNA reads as TGTGCCAGCAGTGAATTTGGGGAAGGAAACACCATATATTTT.

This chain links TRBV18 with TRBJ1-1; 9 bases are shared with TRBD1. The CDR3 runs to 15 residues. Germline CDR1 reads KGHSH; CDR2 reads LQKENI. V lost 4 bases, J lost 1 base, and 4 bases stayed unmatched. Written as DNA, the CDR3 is TGTGCCAGCTCACTACGGACAGGGGAGAACACTGAAGCTTTCTTT. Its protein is CASSLRTGENTEAFF.

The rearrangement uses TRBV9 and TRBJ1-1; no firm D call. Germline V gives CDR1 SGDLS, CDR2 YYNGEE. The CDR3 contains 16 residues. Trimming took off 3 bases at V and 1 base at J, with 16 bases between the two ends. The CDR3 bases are TGTGCCAGCAGCGCGACCCTTCGAGGAGCGAACACTGAAGCTTTCTTT. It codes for CASSATLRGANTEAFF.

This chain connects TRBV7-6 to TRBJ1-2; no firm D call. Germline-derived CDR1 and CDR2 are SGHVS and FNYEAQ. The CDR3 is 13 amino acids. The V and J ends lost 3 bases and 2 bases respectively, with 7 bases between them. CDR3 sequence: CASSFGPNYGYTF. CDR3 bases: TGTGCCAGCAGCTTCGGACCGAACTATGGCTACACCTTC. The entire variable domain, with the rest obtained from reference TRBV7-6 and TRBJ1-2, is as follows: GAGVSQSPRYKVTKRGQDVALRCDPISGHVSLYWYRQALGQGPEFLTYFNYEAQQDKSGLPNDRFSAERPEGSISTLTIQRTEQRDSAMYRCASSFGPNYGYTFGSGTRLTVV.

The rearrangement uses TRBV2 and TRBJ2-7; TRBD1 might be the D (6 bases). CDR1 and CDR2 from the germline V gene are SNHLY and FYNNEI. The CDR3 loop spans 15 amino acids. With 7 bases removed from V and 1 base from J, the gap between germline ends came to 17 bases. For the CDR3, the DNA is TGTGCCAGCACGCAGTGGGACACCAAATCCTACGAGCAGTACTTC. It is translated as CASTQWDTKSYEQYF. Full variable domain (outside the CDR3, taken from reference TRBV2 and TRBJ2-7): EPEVTQTPSHQVTQMGQEVILRCVPISNHLYFYWYRQILGQKVEFLVSFYNNEISEKSEIFDDQFSVERPDGSNFTLKIRSTKLEDSAMYFCASTQWDTKSYEQYFGPGTRLTVT.